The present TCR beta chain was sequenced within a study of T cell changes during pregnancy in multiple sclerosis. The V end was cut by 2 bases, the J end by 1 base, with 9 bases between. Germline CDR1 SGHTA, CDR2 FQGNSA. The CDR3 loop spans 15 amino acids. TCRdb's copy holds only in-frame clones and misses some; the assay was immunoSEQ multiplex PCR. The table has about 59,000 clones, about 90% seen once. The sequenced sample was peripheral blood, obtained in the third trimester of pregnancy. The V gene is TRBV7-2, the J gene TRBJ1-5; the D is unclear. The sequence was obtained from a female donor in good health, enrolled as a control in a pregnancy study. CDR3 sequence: CASSLSSLSNQPQHF. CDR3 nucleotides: TGTGCCAGCAGCTTAAGTTCCCTAAGCAATCAGCCCCAGCATTTT.